Listed below are T cell receptor beta chains from one sample, sequenced in a study of blood T cells in healthy people across ages. From the 5' RACE reads, TCRdb called clonotypes with MiXCR, one entry per CDR3 protein. The data show more than 550,000 distinct CDR3 sequences, with over 20% seen just once and about 20% held by the top ten. What was sequenced was blood. The receptors here all came from a man in his 70s in good health. CDR3s include the opening cysteine and the closing phenylalanine or tryptophan. Fields, in order: V gene, J gene, clone size, D gene, CDR3 DNA, CDR3 protein. The D gene is left open where the match is weak. Rows may omit the clone size; those that give it use once, few, many or a size class.

TRBV2	TRBJ1-4	few	-	TGTGCCAGCAGGGCCGGCCCCGCAACTAATGAAAAACTGTTTTTT	CASRAGPATNEKLFF
TRBV5-1	TRBJ2-4	-	-	TGCGCCAGCAGCATAACGACAGGAGTAGCCAAAAACATTCAGTACTTC	CASSITTGVAKNIQYF
TRBV10-3	TRBJ2-3	few	TRBD1	TGTGCCATCAGAACAGGGGGCGCAGATACGCAGTATTTT	CAIRTGGADTQYF
TRBV20-1	TRBJ1-2	-	-	TGCAGTGGCGCGTGGGCGAACTATGGCTACACCTTC	CSGAWANYGYTF
TRBV2	TRBJ2-3	-	TRBD1	TGTGCCAGCAGTCCGCACCGGGACAGGGTGGATACGCAGTATTTT	CASSPHRDRVDTQYF
TRBV6-5	TRBJ2-7	once	TRBD1	TGTGCCAGCAGTAGAGGGGACAGGGGTATTATCTACGAGCAGTACTTC	CASSRGDRGIIYEQYF
TRBV24-1	TRBJ2-1	few	-	TGTGCCACCAGTGATTCTCAGGGTTCCTCCTACAATGAGCAGTTCTTC	CATSDSQGSSYNEQFF
TRBV12-3/TRBV12-4	TRBJ1-3	few	-	TGTGCCAGCAGAACGACTGTCTCTGGAAACACCATATATTTT	CASRTTVSGNTIYF
TRBV14	TRBJ1-3	-	-	TGTGCCAGCAGCCAAGTATTCGGAAACACCATATATTTT	CASSQVFGNTIYF
TRBV5-5	TRBJ1-1	few	-	TGTGCCAGCAGCTTGCCCGTGAACACTGAAGCTTTCTTT	CASSLPVNTEAFF
TRBV7-8	TRBJ2-7	many	TRBD1	TGTGCCAGCAGCTTCCCCGGACAGGGCCACGAGCAGTACTTC	CASSFPGQGHEQYF
TRBV4-1	TRBJ1-2	few	-	TGCGCCAGCAGCGAGGCACACATCTCCTTCTATGGCTACACCTTC	CASSEAHISFYGYTF
TRBV28	TRBJ2-5	-	TRBD1	TGTGCCAGCGGGCTGCCGGGACAGGGGGCTTCGCAGGAGACCCAGTACTTC	CASGLPGQGASQETQYF
TRBV2	TRBJ1-1	few	-	TGTGCCAGCAGTCCAGGGCACACTGAAGCTTTCTTT	CASSPGHTEAFF
TRBV28	TRBJ2-1	-	TRBD1	TGTGCCAGCAGTACAACCCGGACAGGTAGCTCCTACAATGAGCAGTTCTTC	CASSTTRTGSSYNEQFF
TRBV6-6	TRBJ2-5	few	TRBD1	TGTGCCAGCAGAACAGGGGGCGCAATGCCCCAGTACTTC	CASRTGGAMPQYF
TRBV6-2/TRBV6-3	TRBJ2-1	few	-	TGTGCCAGCAGTTACTCGTTGTGGAATGAGCAGTTCTTC	CASSYSLWNEQFF
TRBV12-3/TRBV12-4	TRBJ1-6	-	-	TGTGCCAGCAGTTCCGGGACGGCAAAGACGAATTCACCCCTCCACTTT	CASSSGTAKTNSPLHF
TRBV9	TRBJ1-4	once	-	TGTGCCAGCAGCCCGAGGGCCAGGACAGATGAAAAACTGTTTTTT	CASSPRARTDEKLFF
TRBV6-2/TRBV6-3	TRBJ2-3	-	TRBD1	TGTGCCGTCAGACAGGGTGTCACCACAGATACGCAGTATTTT	CAVRQGVTTDTQYF
TRBV7-2	TRBJ2-7	-	TRBD2	TGTGCCAGCACGTTCGTTGCGGGGGAGAACGAGCAGTACTTC	CASTFVAGENEQYF
TRBV5-1	TRBJ2-3	few	TRBD2	TGCGCCAGCAGTTCCGGGGGGGTCACAGATACGCAGTATTTT	CASSSGGVTDTQYF
TRBV5-1	TRBJ1-3	-	-	TGCGCCAGCAGCTTGGACCGACCGGGCGGAAACACCATATATTTT	CASSLDRPGGNTIYF
TRBV28	TRBJ2-7	few	TRBD2	TGTGCCAGCAAGGCTAGCGGTTATTACGAGCAGTACTTC	CASKASGYYEQYF
TRBV5-1	TRBJ2-7	-	TRBD1	TGCGCCAGCAGCTTGGAATCGTCGGGACAGGTGGTCTCCTACGAGCAGTACTTC	CASSLESSGQVVSYEQYF
TRBV4-2	TRBJ2-2	-	-	TGTGCCAGCAGCCAAGAAGGACTCGGCGCTTTGGCTGGGGAGCTGTTTTTT	CASSQEGLGALAGELFF
TRBV14	TRBJ1-1	few	-	TGTGCCAGCCGAGGCGGCGGGCGCGAAGCTTTCTTT	CASRGGGREAFF
TRBV7-8	TRBJ1-4	few	-	TGTGCCAGCAGCTTCGGGTCCAGGACTAATGAAAAACTGTTTTTT	CASSFGSRTNEKLFF
TRBV27	TRBJ2-1	-	-	TGTGCCAGCAGTTTCGGGGGTGCTGAGCAGTTCTTC	CASSFGGAEQFF
TRBV5-1	TRBJ2-1	few	TRBD2	TGCGCCAGCAGCTTCGGGACTAGGTCGGGGGAGCAGTTCTTC	CASSFGTRSGEQFF
TRBV28	TRBJ1-4	-	TRBD1	TGTGCCAGCAGAGAGGGGGCGTCATCTAATGAAAAACTGTTTTTT	CASREGASSNEKLFF
TRBV5-1	TRBJ1-1	-	-	TGCGCCAGCAGCTGGGACCATCAGGGGAACACTGAAGCTTTCTTT	CASSWDHQGNTEAFF
TRBV6-2/TRBV6-3	TRBJ2-1	-	-	TGTGCCAGCGGGGACTCCTCCTACAATGAGCAGTTCTTC	CASGDSSYNEQFF
TRBV6-2/TRBV6-3	TRBJ2-2	-	-	TGTGCCAGCAGTTCCCAGGGACCCCCCGGGGAGCTGTTTTTT	CASSSQGPPGELFF
TRBV28	TRBJ2-6	few	-	TGTGCCAGCAGTTTTTTCGGTAGATCTGGGGCCAACGTCCTGACTTTC	CASSFFGRSGANVLTF
TRBV7-9	TRBJ2-3	-	-	TGTGCCAGCAGCTTAGCGCTTACCAACACAGATACGCAGTATTTT	CASSLALTNTDTQYF
TRBV12-3/TRBV12-4	TRBJ2-3	many	TRBD2	TGTGCCAGCAGTTTACGTTCCCGGGTCGGGGGACTAGCGGGAGCGGCGCAGTATTTT	CASSLRSRVGGLAGAAQYF
TRBV6-5	TRBJ1-3	-	-	TGTGCCAGCAGAGACGACAGGTCCTCTGGAAACACCATATATTTT	CASRDDRSSGNTIYF
TRBV20-1	TRBJ2-3	few	-	TGCAGTGCTCCAGAAATGGGGCTTAGCACAGATACGCAGTATTTT	CSAPEMGLSTDTQYF
TRBV18	TRBJ2-7	-	TRBD2	TGTGCCAGCTCACCTTCGGGGGGGCCCTCCTACGAGCAGTACTTC	CASSPSGGPSYEQYF
TRBV12-3/TRBV12-4	TRBJ1-1	-	-	TGTGCCAGCAGAAATGCGCGAGGCACTGAAACTTTCTTT	CASRNARGTETFF
TRBV12-3/TRBV12-4	TRBJ1-2	-	-	TGTGCCAGCAGTTTAGACAGGGTAGTTGGCTACACCTTC	CASSLDRVVGYTF
TRBV28	TRBJ2-7	few	-	TGTGCCGGCAGTTTATTAGTGGGAGAGTTCACCTACGAGCAGTACTTC	CAGSLLVGEFTYEQYF
TRBV7-2	TRBJ2-4	few	-	TGTGCCAGCAGCTCGCGGATTGCGGCCAAAAACATTCAGTACTTC	CASSSRIAAKNIQYF
TRBV4-2	TRBJ2-1	-	TRBD2	TGTGCCAGCAGCCAAGGACATAGCGGGGTGATAAACAATGAGCAGTTCTTC	CASSQGHSGVINNEQFF
TRBV12-3/TRBV12-4	TRBJ2-1	few	-	TGTGCCAGCAGTTCCGGGGCGGCCTACAATGAGCAGTTCTTC	CASSSGAAYNEQFF
TRBV20-1	TRBJ2-7	many	-	TGCAGTGCTAGAGATCATGGGCAGGGGAAGTTCTTC	CSARDHGQGKFF
TRBV20-1	TRBJ2-7	-	TRBD1	TGCAGTGCAGAGGCGGCAGGGGGCTCCTACGAGCAGTACTTC	CSAEAAGGSYEQYF
TRBV4-3	TRBJ2-2	few	-	TGCGCCAGGGCGGCATACCTCGGAGGGCTGTTTTTT	CARAAYLGGLFF
TRBV9	TRBJ2-5	-	-	TGTGCCAGCAGCGTAGGTGGCAGCGGAAAGACCCAGTACTTC	CASSVGGSGKTQYF
TRBV7-9	TRBJ1-1	-	-	TGTGCCAGCAGCCGGCCGACTGAAGCTTTCTTT	CASSRPTEAFF
TRBV19	TRBJ1-1	few	-	TGTGCCAGTAGTTTTCCCCGGGCCGGCAACACTGAAGCTTTCTTT	CASSFPRAGNTEAFF
TRBV12-3/TRBV12-4	TRBJ1-2	few	-	TGTGCCAGCAGTTTAAGACACTTAGGATCCCTACAGATATTGAACTATGGCTACACCTTC	CASSLRHLGSLQILNYGYTF
TRBV6-6	TRBJ1-4	-	-	TGTGCCAGCAGTTACGAGGTGTGGGAAAAACTGTTTTTT	CASSYEVWEKLFF
TRBV5-1	TRBJ2-3	many	TRBD2	TGCGCCAGCAGCCCGGGAGCGGGAGAAACAGATACGCAGTATTTT	CASSPGAGETDTQYF
TRBV6-5	TRBJ2-7	few	-	TGTGCCAGCAGTCCCTTGGGGTTCGAGCAGTACTTC	CASSPLGFEQYF
TRBV12-3/TRBV12-4	TRBJ2-3	few	-	TGTGCCAGCAGTTTGAGCCCCGAGGCAGCTCATACGCAGTATTTT	CASSLSPEAAHTQYF
TRBV20-1	TRBJ2-3	few	TRBD2	TGCAGTGCTAGATGGCTAGCGGACACAGATACGCAGTATTTT	CSARWLADTDTQYF
TRBV10-3	TRBJ2-3	-	TRBD1	TGTGCCATGGGGACAGGGAGCACAGATACGCAGTATTTT	CAMGTGSTDTQYF